Listed here are 6 T cell receptor beta chains from one sample, sequenced in a study of human T cells and chemical hapten exposure. Each CDR3 protein gets one entry after TCRdb re-called the RACE reads with MiXCR. The table has 95,000 or so distinct CDR3 sequences, 10% seen once; the top ten hold 2% to 2.5%. Time point in this sample: patch test 1, 2 weeks after DPC sensitization. The treatment was: therapeutic diphenylcyclopropenone sensitization with weekly scalp DPC. Sequenced here: whole blood, sampled in connection with sensitization to the hapten diphenylcyclopropenone (DPC). These receptors were obtained from a middle-aged man with alopecia areata. Some clones in this sample may be carry-over from other donors' samples.

This clonotype was detected only a few times. The chain has TRBV7-9 and TRBJ2-7; 8 positions agree with TRBD1. The CDR3 is 15 amino acids. CDR1 and CDR2 from the germline V gene are SEHNR and FQNEAQ (reference sequence). V shed 8 bases, J shed 6 bases, and the junction held 15 bases outside the gene matches. This CDR3 is CASRDGTGLYSEQYF. CDR3 DNA: TGTGCCAGCCGGGACGGGACAGGTTTATACTCCGAGCAGTACTTC.

The gene calls are TRBV28 and TRBJ1-1, with a tentative D call TRBD1 (5 bases). The germline V gene has CDR1 MDHEN and CDR2 SYDVKM. The CDR3 spans 13 residues. V was clipped by 7 bases and J by 6 bases, with 15 bases between them. CDR3 in amino acids: CASNGGVSAEAFF. CDR3 bases: TGTGCCAGCAACGGAGGGGTAAGCGCTGAAGCTTTCTTT.

V gene TRBV2 combines with J gene TRBJ1-5; D uncertain. Trimming took off 2 bases at V and 0 bases at J, with 8 bases between the two ends. CDR3 length: 15 residues. In germline, CDR1 is SNHLY, CDR2 FYNNEI. CDR3 bases: TGTGCCAGCAGTGAACCAAATTATAGCAATCAGCCCCAGCATTTT. Translated: CASSEPNYSNQPQHF. Filled out from reference TRBV2 and TRBJ1-5, the complete variable domain reads EPEVTQTPSHQVTQMGQEVILRCVPISNHLYFYWYRQILGQKVEFLVSFYNNEISEKSEIFDDQFSVERPDGSNFTLKIRSTKLEDSAMYFCASSEPNYSNQPQHFGDGTRLSIL.

This clonotype was counted between two and nine times. The chain carries TRBV24-1 and TRBJ2-1; possibly TRBD2 for D (5 bases). V lost 3 bases to trimming and J lost 8 bases, with 10 bases between them. This CDR3 region has 13 residues. CDR1 and CDR2 (germline): KGHDR, SFDVKD. The CDR3 DNA reads as TGTGCCACCAGTGATGCGACTAAGGATGAGCAGTTCTTC. Its protein product is CATSDATKDEQFF.

This clonotype turned up a few times. A junction end diverges from the germline sequence, so it may reflect a read error. V gene TRBV7-3 combines with J gene TRBJ2-1, with 11 positions matching TRBD2. The germline CDR1 and CDR2 sequences are SGHTA and FQGTGA. This CDR3 has 11 amino acids. In nucleotides, the CDR3 is TGTGCCAGCAGCCTAAAGACTAGCGGGACATTC. It specifies CASSLKTSGTF.

The CDR3 DNA follows: TGTGCCAGCAGCTCACTAGCGGGAGTAACTAGCACAGATACGCAGTATTTT. This sequence encodes CASSSLAGVTSTDTQYF. This chain links TRBV7-3 with TRBJ2-3; TRBD2 aligns across 11 bases. The CDR3 runs 17 residues. Germline CDR1 SGHTA, CDR2 FQGTGA. V shed 4 bases and J 0 bases; nucleotides not matched to a gene: 6.